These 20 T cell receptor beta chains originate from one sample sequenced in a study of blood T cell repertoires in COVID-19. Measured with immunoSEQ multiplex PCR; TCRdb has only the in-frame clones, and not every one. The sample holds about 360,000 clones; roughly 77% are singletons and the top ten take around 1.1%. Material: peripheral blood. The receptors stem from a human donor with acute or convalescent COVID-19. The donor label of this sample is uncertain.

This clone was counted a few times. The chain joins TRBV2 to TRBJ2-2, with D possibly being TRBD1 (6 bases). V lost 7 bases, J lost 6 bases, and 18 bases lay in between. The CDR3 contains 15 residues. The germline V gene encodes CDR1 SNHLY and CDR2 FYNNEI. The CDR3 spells CASTLDRSPAGELFF. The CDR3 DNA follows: TGTGCCAGCACCCTTGACAGGTCCCCCGCCGGGGAGCTGTTTTTT.

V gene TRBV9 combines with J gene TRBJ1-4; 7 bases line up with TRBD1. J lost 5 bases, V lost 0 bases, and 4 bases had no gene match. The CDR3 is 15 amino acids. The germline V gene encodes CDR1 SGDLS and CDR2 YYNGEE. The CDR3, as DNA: TGTGCCAGCAGCGTAGACAGGGGTTGGAATGAAAAACTGTTTTTT. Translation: CASSVDRGWNEKLFF.

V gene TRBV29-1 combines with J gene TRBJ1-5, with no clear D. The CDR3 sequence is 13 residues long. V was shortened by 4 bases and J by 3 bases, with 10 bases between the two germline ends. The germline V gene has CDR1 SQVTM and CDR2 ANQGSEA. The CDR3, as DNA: TGCAGCGTTGGTGCGGGAAACAATCAGCCCCAGCATTTT. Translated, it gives CSVGAGNNQPQHF.

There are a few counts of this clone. The CDR3 here is CASSYAKRGPEAFF. The CDR3 coding sequence is TGTGCCAGCAGTTACGCCAAAAGAGGGCCTGAAGCTTTCTTT. The J gene is TRBJ1-1, the V gene TRBV6-5; the D is unclear. This CDR3 contains 14 residues. The V end was cut by 2 bases, the J end by 6 bases, with 13 bases between. The germline gives CDR1 MNHEY, CDR2 SVGAGI.

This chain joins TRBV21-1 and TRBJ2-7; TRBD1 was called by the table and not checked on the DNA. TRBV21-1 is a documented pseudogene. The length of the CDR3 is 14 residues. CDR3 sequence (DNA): TGTGCCAGTTGCCGGGACAGGGCCTCCTACGAGCAGTACTTC. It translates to CASCRDRASYEQYF.

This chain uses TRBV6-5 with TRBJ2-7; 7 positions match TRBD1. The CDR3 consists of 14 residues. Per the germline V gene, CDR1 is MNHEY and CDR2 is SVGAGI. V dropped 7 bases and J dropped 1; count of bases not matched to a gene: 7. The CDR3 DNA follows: TGTGCCAGCACGGGACAGCCATATTCCTACGAGCAGTACTTC. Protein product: CASTGQPYSYEQYF.

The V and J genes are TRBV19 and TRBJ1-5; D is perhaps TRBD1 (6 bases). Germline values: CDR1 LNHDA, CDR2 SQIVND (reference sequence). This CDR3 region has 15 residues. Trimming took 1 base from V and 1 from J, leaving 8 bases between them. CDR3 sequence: CASSIGDISNQPQHF. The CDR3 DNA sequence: TGTGCCAGTAGTATAGGGGACATCAGCAATCAGCCCCAGCATTTT.

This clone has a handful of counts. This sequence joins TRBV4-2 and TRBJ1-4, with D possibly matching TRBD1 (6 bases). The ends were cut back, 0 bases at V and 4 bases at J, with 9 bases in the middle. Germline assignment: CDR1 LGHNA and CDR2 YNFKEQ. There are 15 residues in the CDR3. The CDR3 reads CASSQEGANNEKLFF. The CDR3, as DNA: TGTGCCAGCAGCCAAGAGGGGGCTAATAATGAAAAACTGTTTTTT.

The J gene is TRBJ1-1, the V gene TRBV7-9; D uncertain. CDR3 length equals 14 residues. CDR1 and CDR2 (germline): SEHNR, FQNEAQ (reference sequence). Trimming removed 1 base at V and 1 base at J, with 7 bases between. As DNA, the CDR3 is TGTGCCAGCAGCTTAGGATGGCAGAACACTGAAGCTTTCTTT. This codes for CASSLGWQNTEAFF.

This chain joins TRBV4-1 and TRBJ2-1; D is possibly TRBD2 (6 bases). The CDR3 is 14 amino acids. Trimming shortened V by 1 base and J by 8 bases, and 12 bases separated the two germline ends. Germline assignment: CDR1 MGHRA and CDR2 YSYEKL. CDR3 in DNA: TGCGCCAGCAGCCAAGGACTAGTTTTCGATGAGCAGTTCTTC. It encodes CASSQGLVFDEQFF.

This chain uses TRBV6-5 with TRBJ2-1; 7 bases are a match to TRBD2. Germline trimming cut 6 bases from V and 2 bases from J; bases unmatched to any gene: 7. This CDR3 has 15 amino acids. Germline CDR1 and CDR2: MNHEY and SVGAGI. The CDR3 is CASSARSGTYNEQFF. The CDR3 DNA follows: TGTGCCAGCAGCGCCAGGAGCGGGACCTACAATGAGCAGTTCTTC.

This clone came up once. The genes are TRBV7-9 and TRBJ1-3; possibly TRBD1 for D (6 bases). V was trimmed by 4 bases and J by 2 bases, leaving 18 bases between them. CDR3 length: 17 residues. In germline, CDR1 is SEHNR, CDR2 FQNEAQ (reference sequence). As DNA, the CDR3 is TGTGCCAGCAGCTACCCAGAGGGGGAAACCCCTGGAAACACCATATATTTT. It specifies CASSYPEGETPGNTIYF.

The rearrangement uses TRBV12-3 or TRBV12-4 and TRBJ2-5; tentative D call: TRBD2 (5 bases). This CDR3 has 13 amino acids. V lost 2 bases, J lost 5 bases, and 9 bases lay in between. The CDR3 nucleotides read TGTGCCAGCAGTTTACAGCGGAAGGAGACCCAGTACTTC. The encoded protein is CASSLQRKETQYF.

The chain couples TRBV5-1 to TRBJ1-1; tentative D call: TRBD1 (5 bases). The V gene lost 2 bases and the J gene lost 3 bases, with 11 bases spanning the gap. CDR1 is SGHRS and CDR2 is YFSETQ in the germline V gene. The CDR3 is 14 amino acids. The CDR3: CASSLRGGDTEAFF. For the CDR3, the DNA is TGCGCCAGCAGCTTACGGGGGGGAGACACTGAAGCTTTCTTT.

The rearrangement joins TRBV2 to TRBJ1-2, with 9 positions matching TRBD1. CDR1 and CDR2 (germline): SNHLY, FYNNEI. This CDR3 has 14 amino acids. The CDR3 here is CASKVDRGNYGYTF. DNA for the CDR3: TGTGCATCCAAGGTGGACAGGGGTAACTATGGCTACACCTTC.

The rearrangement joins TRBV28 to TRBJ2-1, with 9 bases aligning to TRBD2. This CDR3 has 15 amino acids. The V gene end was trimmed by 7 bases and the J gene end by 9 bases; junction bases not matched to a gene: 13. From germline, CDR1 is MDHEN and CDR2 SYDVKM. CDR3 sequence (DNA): TGTGCCAGCATCCCCGCGGGGGGGCGGCTCAGTGAGCAGTTCTTC. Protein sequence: CASIPAGGRLSEQFF. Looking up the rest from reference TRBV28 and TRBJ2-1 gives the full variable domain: DVKVTQSSRYLVKRTGEKVFLECVQDMDHENMFWYRQDPGLGLRLIYFSYDVKMKEKGDIPEGYSVSREKKERFSLILESASTNQTSMYLCASIPAGGRLSEQFFGPGTRLTVL.

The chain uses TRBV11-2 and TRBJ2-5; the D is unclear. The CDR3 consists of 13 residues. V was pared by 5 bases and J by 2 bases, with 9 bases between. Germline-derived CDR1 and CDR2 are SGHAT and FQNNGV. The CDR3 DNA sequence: TGTGCCAGCAGCGCGTCGGTACAAGAGACCCAGTACTTC. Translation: CASSASVQETQYF.

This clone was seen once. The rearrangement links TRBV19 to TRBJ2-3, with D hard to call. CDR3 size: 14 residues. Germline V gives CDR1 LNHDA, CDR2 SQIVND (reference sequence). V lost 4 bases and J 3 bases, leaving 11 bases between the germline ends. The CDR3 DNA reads TGTGCCAGTAGTAGCGCATTGGTGACAGATACGCAGTATTTT. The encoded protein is CASSSALVTDTQYF.

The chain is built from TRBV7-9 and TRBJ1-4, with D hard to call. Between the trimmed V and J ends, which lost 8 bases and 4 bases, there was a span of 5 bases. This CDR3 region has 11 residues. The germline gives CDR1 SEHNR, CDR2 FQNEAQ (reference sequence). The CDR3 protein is CASQINEKLFF. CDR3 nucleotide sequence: TGTGCCAGCCAGATTAATGAAAAACTGTTTTTT.

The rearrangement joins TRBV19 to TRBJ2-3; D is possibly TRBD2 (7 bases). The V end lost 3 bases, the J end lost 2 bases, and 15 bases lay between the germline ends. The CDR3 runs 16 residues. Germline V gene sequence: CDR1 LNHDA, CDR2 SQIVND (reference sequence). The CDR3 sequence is CASSITGGRDTDTQYF. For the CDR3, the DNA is TGTGCCAGTAGTATCACCGGGGGGCGGGACACAGATACGCAGTATTTT.